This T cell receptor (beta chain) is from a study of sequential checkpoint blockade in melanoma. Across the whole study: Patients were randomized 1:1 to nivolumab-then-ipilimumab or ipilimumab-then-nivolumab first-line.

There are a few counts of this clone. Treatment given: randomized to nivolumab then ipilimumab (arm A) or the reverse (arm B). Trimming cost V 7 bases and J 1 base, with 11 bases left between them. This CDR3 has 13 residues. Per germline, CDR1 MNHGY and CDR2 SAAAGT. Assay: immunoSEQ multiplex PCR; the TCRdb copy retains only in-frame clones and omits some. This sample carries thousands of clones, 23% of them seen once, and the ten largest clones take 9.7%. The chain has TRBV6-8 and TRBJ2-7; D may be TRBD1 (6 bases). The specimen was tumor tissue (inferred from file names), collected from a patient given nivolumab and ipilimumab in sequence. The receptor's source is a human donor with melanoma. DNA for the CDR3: TGTGCCAGCAATACAGGGCCTTCCTACGAGCAGTACGTC. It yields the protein CASNTGPSYEQYV.